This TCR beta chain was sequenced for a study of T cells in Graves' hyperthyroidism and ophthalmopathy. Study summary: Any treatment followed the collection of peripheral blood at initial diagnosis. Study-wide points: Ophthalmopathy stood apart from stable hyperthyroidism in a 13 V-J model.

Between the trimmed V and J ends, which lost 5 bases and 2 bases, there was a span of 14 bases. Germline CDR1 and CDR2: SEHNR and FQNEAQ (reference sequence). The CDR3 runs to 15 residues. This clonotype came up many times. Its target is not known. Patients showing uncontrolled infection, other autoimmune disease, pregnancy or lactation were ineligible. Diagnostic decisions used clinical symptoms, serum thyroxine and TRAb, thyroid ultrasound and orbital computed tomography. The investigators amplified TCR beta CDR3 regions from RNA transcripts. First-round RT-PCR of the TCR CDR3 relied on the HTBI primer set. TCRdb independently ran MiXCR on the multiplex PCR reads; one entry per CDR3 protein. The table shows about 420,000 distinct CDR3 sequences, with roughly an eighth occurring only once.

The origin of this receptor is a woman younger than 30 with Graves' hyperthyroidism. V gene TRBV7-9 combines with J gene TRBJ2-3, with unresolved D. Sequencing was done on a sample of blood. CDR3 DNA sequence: TGTGCCAGCAGCCAGCTGACGAGCCTCACAGATACGCAGTATTTT. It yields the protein CASSQLTSLTDTQYF.